This TCR beta chain was retrieved from a study of T cell responses to AZD1222 COVID-19 vaccine. Study-wide points: Dominant at 160-218 and 743-854, vaccine-associated CD4 TCRs also spanned spike. Every sample of the repertoires postdated the peak T cell response.

As regards this clone: The antigen is unknown.

The CDR3 covers 13 residues. Germline V gene lookup returns CDR1 SGHNT and CDR2 YENEEA. With 6 bases removed from V and 3 bases from J, the gap between germline ends came to 11 bases. Sequencing used immunoSEQ multiplex PCR; TCRdb keeps in-frame clones, though not all of them. The sample includes about 100,000 clones, roughly 84% seen only once; the top ten take about 2.8%. V gene TRBV11-3 combines with J gene TRBJ1-1, with TRBD1 as a possible D gene (6 bases). Material: peripheral blood, obtained on day 0 of AZD1222 vaccination. The clonotype was recovered from an adult in good health. CDR3 nucleotide sequence: TGTGCCAGCAGACAGGGTTGGGACACTGAAGCTTTCTTT. It is translated as CASRQGWDTEAFF.